Listed below are T cell receptor beta chains from one sample, sequenced in a study of T cell responses to AZD1222 COVID-19 vaccine. Sequencing was performed with immunoSEQ multiplex PCR; in TCRdb, only in-frame clones are kept and a portion is missing. The sample yields around 270,000 clones, about 94% seen once. The material was peripheral blood, obtained 28 days after the second AZD1222 dose. The receptors here all came from an adult who received the AZD1222 COVID-19 vaccine. CDR3s include the opening cysteine and the closing phenylalanine or tryptophan. The D gene is left open where the match is weak. Rows may omit the clone size; those that give it use once, few, many or a size class.

abundance	d_gene	v_gene	j_gene	CDR3nt	CDR3aa
NA	NA	TRBV19	TRBJ2-2	TGTGCCACTCCACGGGAGCCGAACACCGGGGAGCTGTTTTTT	CATPREPNTGELFF
NA	TRBD1	TRBV9	TRBJ2-7	TGTGCCAGCAGCGCGGGACAGGGTATCTCCTACGAGCAGTACTTC	CASSAGQGISYEQYF
NA	TRBD2	TRBV6-5	TRBJ2-7	TGTGCCAGCAGCCCGGGAGGAGGGCCTTACGAGCAGTACTTC	CASSPGGGPYEQYF
NA	NA	TRBV28	TRBJ2-7	TGTGCCAGCAGCACCAGCTACGAGCAGTACTTC	CASSTSYEQYF
NA	TRBD1	TRBV6-5	TRBJ2-7	TGTGCCAGCAGTTACTCGACAGGGCAAAACGAGCAGTACTTC	CASSYSTGQNEQYF
NA	TRBD2	TRBV3-1/TRBV3-2	TRBJ2-1	TGTGCCAGCAGCGGGATAGCGGGGGGTATTAAGTTCTTC	CASSGIAGGIKFF
NA	TRBD2	TRBV24-1	TRBJ2-5	TGTGCCACCAGTGATCCGACTAGCGGGAGGAATTGGGAGACCCAGTACTTC	CATSDPTSGRNWETQYF
NA	NA	TRBV12-5	TRBJ2-1	TGTGCTAGTGGTTTAGAGCTTAATGAGCAGTTCTTC	CASGLELNEQFF
NA	TRBD2	TRBV27	TRBJ2-7	TGTGCCAGCGCGGGAGGGGGGACCCCAGGGGAGCAGTACTTC	CASAGGGTPGEQYF
NA	NA	TRBV3-1/TRBV3-2	TRBJ1-2	TGTGCCAGCAGCCCCCTCCACGGGACGGATGGCTACACCTTC	CASSPLHGTDGYTF
NA	TRBD1	TRBV2	TRBJ1-5	TGTGCCAGCAGTCCCCAGGGGGCGCGGGGTCAGCCCCAGCATTTT	CASSPQGARGQPQHF
NA	NA	TRBV28	TRBJ1-1	TGTGCCAGCAGCTCAAGATACAGCCTCCGGGACTTT	CASSSRYSLRDF
NA	NA	TRBV19	TRBJ1-1	TGTGCCAGTAGTACAAGTGGGAGCACGGGTGCTTTCTTT	CASSTSGSTGAFF
NA	TRBD1	TRBV29-1	TRBJ1-1	TGCAGCGTTGACCTTGGACAGGGGGGCACTGAAGCTTTCTTT	CSVDLGQGGTEAFF
NA	NA	TRBV9	TRBJ2-5	TGTGCCAGCAGCGTAGTACCGACCCAAGAGACCCAGTACTTC	CASSVVPTQETQYF
NA	NA	TRBV4-1	TRBJ1-4	TGCGCCAGCAGCCAAGATTTTTACAGGAAGAATGAAAAACTGTTTTTT	CASSQDFYRKNEKLFF
once	TRBD2	TRBV7-9	TRBJ2-1	TGTGCCAGCAGCTTAGCGCCTAGCGGGAGATTCGATTACAATGAGCAGTTCTTC	CASSLAPSGRFDYNEQFF
NA	TRBD2	TRBV4-2	TRBJ2-1	TGTGCCAGCAGCTTGGGACACTTCGGACTAGCGGGAAAAGAGGAGCAGTTCTTC	CASSLGHFGLAGKEEQFF
NA	NA	TRBV29-1	TRBJ1-4	TGCAGCGTTCTGTCGAGCGAAAAACTGTTTTTT	CSVLSSEKLFF
NA	NA	TRBV7-9	TRBJ2-6	TGTGCCAGCAGCTCCCTGGTTTTGGTGGGGGCCAACGTCCTGACTTTC	CASSSLVLVGANVLTF
NA	TRBD1	TRBV5-1	TRBJ1-1	TGCGCCAGCAGTTACAGGGGGATTGGCACTGAAGCTTTCTTT	CASSYRGIGTEAFF
NA	NA	TRBV30	TRBJ1-5	TGTGCCTGGAGTGGGGGAGGGAATCAGCCCCAGCATTTT	CAWSGGGNQPQHF
NA	TRBD1	TRBV2	TRBJ1-6	TGTGCCAGCAGTGAAGCTGGGACAGGGCATTCACCCCTCCACTTT	CASSEAGTGHSPLHF
NA	TRBD2	TRBV7-2	TRBJ2-3	TGTGCCAGCAGCTGGGGAGTAGCGGGAGTAGATACGCAGTATTTT	CASSWGVAGVDTQYF
NA	NA	TRBV28	TRBJ2-5	TGTGCCAGCAGTGTCGAGACGACCCAGTACTTC	CASSVETTQYF
NA	NA	TRBV21-1	TRBJ2-7	TGTGCCCATCGATCCAGCGCTAGCGGATCCTACGAGCAGTACTTC	CAHRSSASGSYEQYF
once	NA	TRBV5-1	TRBJ2-3	TGCGCCAGCAGCTTGGTTACAGGCCTTACAGATACGCAGTATTTT	CASSLVTGLTDTQYF
NA	NA	TRBV4-2	TRBJ1-4	TGTGCCAGCAGCGTACCCGGGACAAATGAAAAACTGTTTTTT	CASSVPGTNEKLFF